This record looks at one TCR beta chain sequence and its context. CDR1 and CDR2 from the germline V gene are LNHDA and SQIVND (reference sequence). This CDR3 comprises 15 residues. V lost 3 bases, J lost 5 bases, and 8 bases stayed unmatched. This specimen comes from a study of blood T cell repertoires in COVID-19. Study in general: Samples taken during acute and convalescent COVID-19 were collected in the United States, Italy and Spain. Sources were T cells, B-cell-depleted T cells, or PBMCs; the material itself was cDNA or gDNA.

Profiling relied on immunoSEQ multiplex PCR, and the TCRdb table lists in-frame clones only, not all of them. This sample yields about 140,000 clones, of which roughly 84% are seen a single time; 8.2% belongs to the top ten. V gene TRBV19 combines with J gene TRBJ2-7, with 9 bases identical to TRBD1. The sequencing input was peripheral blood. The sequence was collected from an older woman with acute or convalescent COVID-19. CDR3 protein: CASSIGGGQGHEQYF. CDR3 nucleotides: TGTGCCAGTAGTATTGGGGGGGGACAGGGCCACGAGCAGTACTTC.